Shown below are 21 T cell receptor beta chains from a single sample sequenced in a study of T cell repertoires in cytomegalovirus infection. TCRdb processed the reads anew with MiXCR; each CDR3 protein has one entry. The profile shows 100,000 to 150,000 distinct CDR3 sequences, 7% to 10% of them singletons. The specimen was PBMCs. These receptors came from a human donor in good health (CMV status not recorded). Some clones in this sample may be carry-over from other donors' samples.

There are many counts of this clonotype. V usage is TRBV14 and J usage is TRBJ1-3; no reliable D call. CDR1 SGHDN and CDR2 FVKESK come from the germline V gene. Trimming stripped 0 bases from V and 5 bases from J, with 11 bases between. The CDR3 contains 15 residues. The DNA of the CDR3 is TGTGCCAGCAGCCAAGAAGGGATATCAAGAAACACCATATATTTT. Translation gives CASSQEGISRNTIYF.

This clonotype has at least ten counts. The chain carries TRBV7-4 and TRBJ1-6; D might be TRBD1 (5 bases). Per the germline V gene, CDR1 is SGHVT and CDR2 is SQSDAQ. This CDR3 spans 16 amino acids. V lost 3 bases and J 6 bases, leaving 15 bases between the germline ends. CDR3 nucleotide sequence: TGTGCCAGCAGCTTGGGACGCGAGCTACTTAATTCACCCCTCCACTTT. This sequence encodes CASSLGRELLNSPLHF.

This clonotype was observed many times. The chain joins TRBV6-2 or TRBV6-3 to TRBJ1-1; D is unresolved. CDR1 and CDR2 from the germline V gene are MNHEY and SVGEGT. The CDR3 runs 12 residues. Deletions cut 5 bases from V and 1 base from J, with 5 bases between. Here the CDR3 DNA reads TGTGCCAGCAGTAGAGGGAACACTGAAGCTTTCTTT. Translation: CASSRGNTEAFF.

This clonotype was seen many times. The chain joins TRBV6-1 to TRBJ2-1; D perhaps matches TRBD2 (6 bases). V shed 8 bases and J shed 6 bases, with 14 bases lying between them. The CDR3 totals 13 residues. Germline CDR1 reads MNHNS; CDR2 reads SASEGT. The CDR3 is CASVDWGGNEQFF. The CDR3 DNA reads TGTGCCAGCGTAGATTGGGGAGGCAATGAGCAGTTCTTC.

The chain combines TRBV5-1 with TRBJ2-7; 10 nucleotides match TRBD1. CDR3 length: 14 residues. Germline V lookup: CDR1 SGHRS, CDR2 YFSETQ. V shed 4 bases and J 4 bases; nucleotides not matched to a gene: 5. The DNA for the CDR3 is TGCGCCAGCAGCCCGGGGACAGGGGTTTACGAGCAGTACTTC. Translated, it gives CASSPGTGVYEQYF.

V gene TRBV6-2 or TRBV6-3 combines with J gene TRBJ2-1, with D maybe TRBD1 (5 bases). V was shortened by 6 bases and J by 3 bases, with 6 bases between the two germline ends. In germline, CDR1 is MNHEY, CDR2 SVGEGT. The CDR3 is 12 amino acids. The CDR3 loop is CASRQDYNEQFF. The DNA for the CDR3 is TGTGCCAGCAGACAGGACTACAATGAGCAGTTCTTC.

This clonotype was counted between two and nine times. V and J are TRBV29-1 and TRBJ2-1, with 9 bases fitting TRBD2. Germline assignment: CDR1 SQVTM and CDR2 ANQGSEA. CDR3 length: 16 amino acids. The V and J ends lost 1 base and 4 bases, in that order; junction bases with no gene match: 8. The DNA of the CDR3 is TGCAGCGTTGAAGCCCCCGCTAGCGGGATTTACAATGAGCAGTTCTTC. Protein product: CSVEAPASGIYNEQFF.

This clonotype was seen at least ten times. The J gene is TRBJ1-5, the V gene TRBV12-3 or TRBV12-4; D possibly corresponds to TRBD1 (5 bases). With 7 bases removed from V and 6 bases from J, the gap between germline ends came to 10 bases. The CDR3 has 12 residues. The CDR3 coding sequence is TGTGCCAGCAACCAGGGAGCTCAGCCCCAGCATTTT. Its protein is CASNQGAQPQHF.

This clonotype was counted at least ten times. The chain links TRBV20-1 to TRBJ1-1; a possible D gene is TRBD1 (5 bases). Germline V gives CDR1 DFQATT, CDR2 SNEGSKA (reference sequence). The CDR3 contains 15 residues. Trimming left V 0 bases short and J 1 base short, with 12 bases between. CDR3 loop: CSARDPLRGNTEAFF. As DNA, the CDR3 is TGCAGTGCTAGAGATCCCTTAAGGGGGAACACTGAAGCTTTCTTT.

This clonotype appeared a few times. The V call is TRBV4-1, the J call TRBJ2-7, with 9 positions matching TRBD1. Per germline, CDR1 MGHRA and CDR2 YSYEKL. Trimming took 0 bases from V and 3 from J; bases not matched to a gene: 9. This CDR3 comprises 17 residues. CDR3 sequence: CASSQDPPGTGSYEQYF. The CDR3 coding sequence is TGCGCCAGCAGCCAAGACCCCCCCGGGACAGGGAGCTACGAGCAGTACTTC.

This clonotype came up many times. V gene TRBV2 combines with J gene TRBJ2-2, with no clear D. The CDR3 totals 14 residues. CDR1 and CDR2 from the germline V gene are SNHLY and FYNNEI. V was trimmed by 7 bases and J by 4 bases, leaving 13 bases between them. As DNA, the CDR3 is TGTGCCAGCACCGAAGGGCTTATCACCGGGGAGCTGTTTTTT. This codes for CASTEGLITGELFF.

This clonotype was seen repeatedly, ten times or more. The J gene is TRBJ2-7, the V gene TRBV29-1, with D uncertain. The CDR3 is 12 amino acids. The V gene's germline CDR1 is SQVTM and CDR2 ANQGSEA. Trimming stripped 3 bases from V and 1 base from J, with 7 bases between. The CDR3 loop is CSVELGSYEQYF. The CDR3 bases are TGCAGCGTTGAGTTAGGGTCCTACGAGCAGTACTTC.

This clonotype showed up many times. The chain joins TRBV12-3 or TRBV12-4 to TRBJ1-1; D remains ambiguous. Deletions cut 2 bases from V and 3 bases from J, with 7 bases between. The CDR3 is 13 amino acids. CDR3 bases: TGTGCCAGCAGTTTACTGGTCGACACTGAAGCTTTCTTT. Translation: CASSLLVDTEAFF.

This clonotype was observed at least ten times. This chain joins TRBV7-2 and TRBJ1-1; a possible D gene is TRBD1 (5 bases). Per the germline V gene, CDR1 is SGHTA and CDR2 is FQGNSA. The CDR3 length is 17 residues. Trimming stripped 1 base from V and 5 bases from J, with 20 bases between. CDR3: CASSLGLASEGRTEAFF. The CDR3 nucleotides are TGTGCCAGCAGCTTAGGTTTGGCGTCAGAGGGGCGGACTGAAGCTTTCTTT.

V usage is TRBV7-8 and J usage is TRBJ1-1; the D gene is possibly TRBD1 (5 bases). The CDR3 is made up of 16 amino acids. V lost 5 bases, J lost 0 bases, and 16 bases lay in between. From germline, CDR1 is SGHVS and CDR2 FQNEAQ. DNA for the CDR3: TGTGCCAGCAGCCCTCAACCACAGGCGCTGAACACTGAAGCTTTCTTT. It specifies CASSPQPQALNTEAFF. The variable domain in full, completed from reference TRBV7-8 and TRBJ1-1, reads GAGVSQSPRYKVAKRGQDVALRCDPISGHVSLFWYQQALGQGPEFLTYFQNEAQLDKSGLPSDRFFAERPEGSVSTLKIQRTQQEDSAVYLCASSPQPQALNTEAFFGQGTRLTVV.

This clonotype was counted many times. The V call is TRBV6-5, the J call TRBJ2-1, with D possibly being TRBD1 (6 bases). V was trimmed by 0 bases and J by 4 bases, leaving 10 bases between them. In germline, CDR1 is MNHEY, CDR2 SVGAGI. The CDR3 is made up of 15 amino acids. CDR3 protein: CASSYSWGPYNEQFF. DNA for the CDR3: TGTGCCAGCAGTTACTCGTGGGGGCCGTACAATGAGCAGTTCTTC.

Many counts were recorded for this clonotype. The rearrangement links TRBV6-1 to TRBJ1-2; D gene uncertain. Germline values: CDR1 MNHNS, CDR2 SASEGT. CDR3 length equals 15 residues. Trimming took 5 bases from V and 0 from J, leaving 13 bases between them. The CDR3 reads CASSSWTRSNYGYTF. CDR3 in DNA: TGTGCCAGCAGTTCGTGGACGCGATCTAACTATGGCTACACCTTC.

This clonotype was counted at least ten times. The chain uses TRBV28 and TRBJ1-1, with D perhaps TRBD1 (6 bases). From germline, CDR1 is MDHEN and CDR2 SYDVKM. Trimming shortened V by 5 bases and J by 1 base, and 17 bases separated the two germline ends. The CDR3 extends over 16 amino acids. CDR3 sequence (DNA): TGTGCCAGCAGTCTTATAAAACAGGGCGAGAACACTGAAGCTTTCTTT. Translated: CASSLIKQGENTEAFF.

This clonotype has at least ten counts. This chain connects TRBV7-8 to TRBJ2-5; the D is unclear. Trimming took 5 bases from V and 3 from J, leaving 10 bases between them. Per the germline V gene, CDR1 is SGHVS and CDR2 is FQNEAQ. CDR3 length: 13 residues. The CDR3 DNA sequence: TGTGCCAGCAGCCCCACTGAGAAAGAGACCCAGTACTTC. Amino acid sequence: CASSPTEKETQYF.

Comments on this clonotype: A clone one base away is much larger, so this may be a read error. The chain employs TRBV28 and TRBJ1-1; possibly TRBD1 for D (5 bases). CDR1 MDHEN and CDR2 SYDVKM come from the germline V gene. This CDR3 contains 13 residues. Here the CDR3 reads CTSSPGGGTEAFF. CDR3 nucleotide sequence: TGTACCAGCAGTCCGGGGGGGGGCACTGAAGCTTTCTTT.

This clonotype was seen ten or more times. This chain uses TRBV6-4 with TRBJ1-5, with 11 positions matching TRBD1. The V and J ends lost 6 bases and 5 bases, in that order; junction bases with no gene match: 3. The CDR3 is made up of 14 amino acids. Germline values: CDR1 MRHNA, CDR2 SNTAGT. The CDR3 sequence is CASSQDRGHQPQHF. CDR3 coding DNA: TGTGCCAGCAGCCAGGACAGGGGGCATCAGCCCCAGCATTTT.